Each of the 15 T cell receptor beta chains below was sequenced from the same sample in a study of neurological immune-mediated disorders. TCRdb called the 5' RACE reads again in MiXCR, with one record for every CDR3 protein. The sample lists over 15,000 distinct CDR3 sequences; about 10% were seen once. Material: CD8+ T cells from blood. These receptors were collected from a woman aged 45-59 years in good health.

This clonotype qualifies as medium-sized. V is TRBV24-1 and J is TRBJ2-7; no reliable D call. Trimming pared 3 bases from V and 0 bases from J, leaving 17 bases between. The CDR3 is made up of 17 amino acids. Germline V CDR1 and CDR2: KGHDR, SFDVKD. CDR3 in amino acids: CATSDHPGIESSYEQYF. CDR3 in DNA: TGTGCCACCAGTGATCACCCTGGAATAGAGAGCTCCTACGAGCAGTACTTC.

This clonotype showed up many times. The V gene is TRBV5-5, the J gene TRBJ2-7; TRBD1 agrees at 7 bases. The CDR3 contains 14 residues. Per the germline V gene, CDR1 is SGHKS and CDR2 is YYEKEE (reference sequence). V was pared by 4 bases and J by 5 bases, with 9 bases of the junction left unmatched. The DNA of the CDR3 is TGTGCCAGCAGCCACCCGGGACAGACAGACGAGCAGTACTTC. Its translation is CASSHPGQTDEQYF. Based on the CDR3 plus reference TRBV5-5 and TRBJ2-7, the full variable domain is DAGVTQSPTHLIKTRGQQVTLRCSPISGHKSVSWYQQVLGQGPQFIFQYYEKEERGRGNFPDRFSARQFPNYSSELNVNALLLGDSALYLCASSHPGQTDEQYFGPGTRLTVT.

This clonotype appeared many times. CDR3 amino acids: CASSVGDGELFF. CDR3 DNA sequence: TGTGCCAGCAGCGTAGGAGACGGGGAGCTGTTTTTT. This chain links TRBV9 with TRBJ2-2; D ambiguous. Looked up from germline, CDR1 is SGDLS and CDR2 is YYNGEE. The CDR3 length is 12 residues. The V gene lost 0 bases and the J gene lost 7 bases, with 4 bases spanning the gap. Full variable domain (remainder filled in from reference TRBV9 and TRBJ2-2): DSGVTQTPKHLITATGQRVTLRCSPRSGDLSVYWYQQSLDQGLQFLIQYYNGEERAKGNILERFSAQQFPDLHSELNLSSLELGDSALYFCASSVGDGELFFGEGSRLTVL.

Ten or more counts support this clonotype. This chain connects TRBV3-1 to TRBJ2-7; a possible D gene is TRBD1 (6 bases). V was cut by 4 bases and J by 4 bases, with 14 bases left in between. Germline CDR1 LGHDT, CDR2 YNNKEL (reference sequence). This CDR3 spans 14 amino acids. The DNA for the CDR3 is TGTGCCAGCAGCCTGTCGCCAGGGGAGTACGAGCAGTACTTC. It translates to CASSLSPGEYEQYF.

This clonotype was counted many times. The V call is TRBV28, the J call TRBJ1-5; D gene ambiguous. V dropped 7 bases and J dropped 3 bases, with 13 bases sitting between them. The V gene's germline CDR1 is MDHEN and CDR2 SYDVKM. The CDR3 consists of 14 residues. CDR3 loop: CASMSSGVNQPQHF. Written as DNA, the CDR3 is TGTGCCAGCATGTCCAGCGGAGTCAATCAGCCCCAGCATTTT.

The gene calls are TRBV4-2 and TRBJ1-4, with D maybe TRBD1 (6 bases). The CDR3 has 15 amino acids. Germline V gives CDR1 LGHNA, CDR2 YNFKEQ. Deletions cut 0 bases from V and 8 bases from J, with 13 bases between. This chain's CDR3 is CASSQDDRLPEKLFF. CDR3 nucleotides: TGTGCCAGCAGCCAAGACGACAGGCTCCCCGAAAAACTGTTTTTT.

This clonotype has a count of ten or more. This chain links TRBV20-1 with TRBJ2-1; TRBD2 aligns across 8 bases. This CDR3 contains 16 residues. V gave up 0 bases and J gave up 4 bases; unmatched junction bases: 8. Looked up from germline, CDR1 is DFQATT and CDR2 is SNEGSKA (reference sequence). In DNA form, the CDR3 reads TGCAGTGCTAGAGACCCGACTAGCGAGGAGTACAATGAGCAGTTCTTC. The encoded protein is CSARDPTSEEYNEQFF.

This clonotype was seen at least ten times. The chain couples TRBV4-1 to TRBJ1-5; unclear D gene. This CDR3 is built from 16 residues. Trimming shortened V by 3 bases and J by 2 bases, and 14 bases separated the two germline ends. CDR1 and CDR2 from the germline V gene are MGHRA and YSYEKL. CDR3 sequence reads: CASSQAEGLGNQPQHF. Here the CDR3 DNA reads TGCGCCAGCAGCCAGGCCGAAGGTTTGGGCAATCAGCCCCAGCATTTT.

This clonotype was observed many times. The V and J genes are TRBV20-1 and TRBJ2-1, with D possibly being TRBD2 (7 bases). The CDR3 spans 13 residues. The germline V and J ends were trimmed by 4 bases and 7 bases, with 14 bases remaining between them. Looked up from germline, CDR1 is DFQATT and CDR2 is SNEGSKA (reference sequence). CDR3 DNA: TGCAGTGCTACCGCGGGGGCCGGGAATGAGCAGTTCTTC. Protein product: CSATAGAGNEQFF.

This clonotype was observed many times. The chain links TRBV20-1 to TRBJ1-1; 9 nucleotides line up with TRBD1. Germline assignment: CDR1 DFQATT and CDR2 SNEGSKA (reference sequence). Unmatched junction bases numbered 6, after V lost 6 bases and J lost 4 bases. The CDR3 sequence is 13 residues long. DNA for the CDR3: TGCAGTGCCCGGGACAGGGATAGCACTGAAGCTTTCTTT. Amino acid sequence: CSARDRDSTEAFF.

This clonotype has at least ten counts. The rearrangement uses TRBV20-1 and TRBJ2-3; D might be TRBD2 (6 bases). Between the trimmed V and J ends, which lost 3 bases and 6 bases, there was a span of 13 bases. CDR1 is DFQATT, CDR2 SNEGSKA, per germline (reference sequence). The CDR3 length is 13 residues. The DNA for the CDR3 is TGCAGTGCTAGGGGCCGTCGGGGGGATACGCAGTATTTT. As protein: CSARGRRGDTQYF.

This clonotype was recorded at least ten times. The genes are TRBV11-2 and TRBJ2-7, with 9 bases identical to TRBD1. This CDR3 contains 16 residues. Germline V gene data show CDR1 as SGHAT and CDR2 as FQNNGV. J was trimmed by 3 bases and V by 7 bases; bases with no gene match: 13. The chain's CDR3 is CASIAVEGQGLYEQYF. The CDR3 DNA reads as TGTGCCAGCATCGCGGTAGAGGGACAGGGCCTCTACGAGCAGTACTTC.

This clonotype was found many times. The V call is TRBV3-1, the J call TRBJ2-7, with TRBD1 matching over 8 bases. The CDR3 covers 14 residues. Germline CDR1 LGHDT, CDR2 YNNKEL (reference sequence). The ends lost 4 bases at V and 5 bases at J; junction bases unmatched: 7. CDR3 sequence (DNA): TGTGCCAGCAGCCTTGTTACAGGGGGAGACGAGCAGTACTTC. Residues: CASSLVTGGDEQYF.

This clonotype ranks as medium-sized. The genes are TRBV24-1 and TRBJ2-1; D ambiguous. CDR1 and CDR2 from the germline V gene are KGHDR and SFDVKD. CDR3 length: 16 residues. Trimming shortened V by 1 base and J by 0 bases, and 9 bases separated the two germline ends. The CDR3 bases are TGTGCCACCAGTGATTTTGGCAGGAACTCCTACAATGAGCAGTTCTTC. Translating it yields CATSDFGRNSYNEQFF.

This clonotype was counted at least ten times. V is TRBV7-9 and J is TRBJ2-2, with 7 bases aligning to TRBD2. With V trimmed by 5 bases and J by 6 bases, 12 bases remained unmatched. CDR1 and CDR2 from the germline V gene are SEHNR and FQNEAQ (reference sequence). This CDR3 has 16 residues. The CDR3 bases are TGTGCCAGCAGCCACCTACGGCAAGCGGGACCCGGGGAGCTGTTTTTT. Translating it yields CASSHLRQAGPGELFF.